This TCR beta chain was obtained from a study of OX40 agonist ivuxolimab in advanced cancers. Produced via immunoSEQ multiplex PCR; TCRdb's table is partial and in-frame only. This sample carries around 65,000 clones, 92% of them seen once, and the ten largest clones take approximately 0.64%. The CDR3 is 14 residues long. With 4 bases clipped from V and 4 bases from J, the junction kept 4 bases outside the gene matches. Per germline, CDR1 SGHNT and CDR2 YENEEA. This material consisted of CD4+ or CD8+ T cells sorted from blood, taken in a trial of the OX40 agonist ivuxolimab. The sequence was obtained from an adult with an advanced solid tumor such as melanoma, head and neck, liver or kidney cancer. The chain links TRBV11-3 to TRBJ2-3, with 8 nucleotides matching TRBD2. CDR3 protein: CASSYQAGADTQYF. The CDR3 nucleotides are TGTGCCAGCAGCTACCAAGCGGGAGCAGATACGCAGTATTTT.